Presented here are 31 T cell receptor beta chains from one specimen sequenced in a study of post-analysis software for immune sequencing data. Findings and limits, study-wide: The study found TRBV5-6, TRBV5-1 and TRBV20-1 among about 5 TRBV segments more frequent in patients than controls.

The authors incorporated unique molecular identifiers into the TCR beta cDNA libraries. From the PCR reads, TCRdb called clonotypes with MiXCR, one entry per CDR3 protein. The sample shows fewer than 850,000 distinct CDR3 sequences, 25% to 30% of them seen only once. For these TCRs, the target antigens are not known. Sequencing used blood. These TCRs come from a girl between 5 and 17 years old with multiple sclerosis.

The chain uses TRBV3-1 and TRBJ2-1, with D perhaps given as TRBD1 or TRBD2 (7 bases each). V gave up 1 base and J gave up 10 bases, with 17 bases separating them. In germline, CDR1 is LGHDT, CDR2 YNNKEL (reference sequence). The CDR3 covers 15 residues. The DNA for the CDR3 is TGTGCCAGCAGCCAAGGGCAGGGGGGGCGGATGGAGCAGTTCTTC. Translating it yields CASSQGQGGRMEQFF.

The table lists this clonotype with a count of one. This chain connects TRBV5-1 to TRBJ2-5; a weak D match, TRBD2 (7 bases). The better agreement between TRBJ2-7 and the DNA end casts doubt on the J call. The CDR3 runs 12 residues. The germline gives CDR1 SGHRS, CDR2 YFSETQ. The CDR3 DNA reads TGCGCCAGCAGAGAGGGGGGGTCCGAGCAGTACTTC. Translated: CASREGGSEQYF.

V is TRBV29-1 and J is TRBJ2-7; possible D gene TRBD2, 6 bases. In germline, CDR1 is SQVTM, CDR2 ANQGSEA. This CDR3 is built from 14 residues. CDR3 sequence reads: CRGADFSRYNEQYF. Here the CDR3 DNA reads TGCCGCGGGGCGGACTTCTCACGCTACAATGAGCAGTACTTC.

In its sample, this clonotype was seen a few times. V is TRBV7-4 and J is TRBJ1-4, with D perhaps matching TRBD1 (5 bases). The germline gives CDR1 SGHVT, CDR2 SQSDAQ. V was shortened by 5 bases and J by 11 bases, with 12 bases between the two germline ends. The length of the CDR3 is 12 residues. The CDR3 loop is CASSRNRDKLFF. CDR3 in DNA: TGTGCCAGCAGCCGGAACCGGGACAAACTGTTTTTT.

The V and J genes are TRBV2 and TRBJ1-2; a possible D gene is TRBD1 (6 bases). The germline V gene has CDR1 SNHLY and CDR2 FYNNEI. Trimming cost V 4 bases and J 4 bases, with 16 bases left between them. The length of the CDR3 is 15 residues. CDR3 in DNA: TGTGCCAGCAGTGGAGGGGGGGGGAGAATCTATGGCTACACCTTC. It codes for CASSGGGGRIYGYTF.

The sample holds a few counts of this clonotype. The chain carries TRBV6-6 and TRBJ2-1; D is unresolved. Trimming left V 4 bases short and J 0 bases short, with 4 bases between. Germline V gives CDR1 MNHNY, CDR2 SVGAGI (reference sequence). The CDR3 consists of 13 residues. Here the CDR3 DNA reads TGTGCCAGCAGTTCCAACTCCTACAATGAGCAGTTCTTC. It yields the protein CASSSNSYNEQFF.

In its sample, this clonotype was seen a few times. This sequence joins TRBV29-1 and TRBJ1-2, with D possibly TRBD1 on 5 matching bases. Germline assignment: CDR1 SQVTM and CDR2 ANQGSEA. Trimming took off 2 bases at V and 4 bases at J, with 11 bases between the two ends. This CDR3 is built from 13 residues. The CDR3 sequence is CSVESGTAYGYTF. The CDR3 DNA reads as TGCAGCGTTGAATCAGGGACGGCCTATGGCTACACCTTC.

The CDR3 spells CASSPEGGYSTDTQYF. Here the CDR3 DNA reads TGTGCCAGCAGCCCAGAGGGTGGATACAGCACAGATACGCAGTATTTT. V usage is TRBV7-9 and J usage is TRBJ2-3; D is perhaps TRBD2 (5 bases). From germline, CDR1 is SEHNR and CDR2 FQNEAQ (reference sequence). Trimming shortened V by 5 bases and J by 0 bases, and 15 bases separated the two germline ends. This CDR3 comprises 16 residues. Supplemented by reference TRBV7-9 and TRBJ2-3, the full variable domain reads DTGVSQNPRHKITKRGQNVTFRCDPISEHNRLYWYRQTLGQGPEFLTYFQNEAQLEKSRLLSDRFSAERPKGSFSTLEIQRTEQGDSAMYLCASSPEGGYSTDTQYFGPGTRLTVL.

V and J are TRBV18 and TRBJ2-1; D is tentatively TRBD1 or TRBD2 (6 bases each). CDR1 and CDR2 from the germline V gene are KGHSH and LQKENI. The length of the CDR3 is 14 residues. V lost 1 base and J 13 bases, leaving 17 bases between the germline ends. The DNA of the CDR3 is TGTGCCAGCTCACCACTTGGAGGGGGAGAGACCCAGTTCTTC. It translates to CASSPLGGGETQFF.

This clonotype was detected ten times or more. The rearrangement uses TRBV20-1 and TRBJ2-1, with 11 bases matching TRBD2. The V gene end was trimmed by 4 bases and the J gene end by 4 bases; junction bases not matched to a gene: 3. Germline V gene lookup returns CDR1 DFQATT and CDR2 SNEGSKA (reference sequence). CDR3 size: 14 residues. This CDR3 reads CSATGLADYNEQFF. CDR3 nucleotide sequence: TGCAGTGCTACGGGACTAGCGGATTACAATGAGCAGTTCTTC.

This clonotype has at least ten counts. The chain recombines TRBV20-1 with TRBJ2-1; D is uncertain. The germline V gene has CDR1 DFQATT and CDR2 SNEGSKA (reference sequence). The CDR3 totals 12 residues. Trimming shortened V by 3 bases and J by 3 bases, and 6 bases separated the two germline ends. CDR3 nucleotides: TGCAGTGCTAGTCGGGTCTACAATGAGCAGTTCTTC. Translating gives CSASRVYNEQFF.

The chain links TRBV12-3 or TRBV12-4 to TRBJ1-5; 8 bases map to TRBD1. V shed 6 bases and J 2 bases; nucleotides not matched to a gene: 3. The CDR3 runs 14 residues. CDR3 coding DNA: TGTGCCAGCAGGGTGACAGGGGGCAATCAGCCCCAGCATTTT. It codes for CASRVTGGNQPQHF.

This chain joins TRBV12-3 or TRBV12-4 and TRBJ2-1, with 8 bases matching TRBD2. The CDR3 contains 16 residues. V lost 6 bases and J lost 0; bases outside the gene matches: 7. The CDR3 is CASRPGGRSSYNEQFF. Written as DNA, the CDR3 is TGTGCCAGCAGGCCTGGCGGGAGGAGCTCCTACAATGAGCAGTTCTTC.

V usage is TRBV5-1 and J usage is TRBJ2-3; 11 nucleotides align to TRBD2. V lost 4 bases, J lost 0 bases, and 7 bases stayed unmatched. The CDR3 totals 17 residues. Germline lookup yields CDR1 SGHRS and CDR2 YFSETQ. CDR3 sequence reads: CASSTGTSGSSTDTQYF. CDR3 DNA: TGCGCCAGCAGCACCGGGACTAGCGGATCTAGCACAGATACGCAGTATTTT.

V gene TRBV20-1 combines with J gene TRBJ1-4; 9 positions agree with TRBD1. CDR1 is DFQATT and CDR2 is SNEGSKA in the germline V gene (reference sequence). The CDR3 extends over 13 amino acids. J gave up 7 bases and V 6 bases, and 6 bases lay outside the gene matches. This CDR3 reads CSATGTGSEKLFF. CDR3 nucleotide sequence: TGCAGTGCAACCGGGACAGGGAGTGAAAAACTGTTTTTT.

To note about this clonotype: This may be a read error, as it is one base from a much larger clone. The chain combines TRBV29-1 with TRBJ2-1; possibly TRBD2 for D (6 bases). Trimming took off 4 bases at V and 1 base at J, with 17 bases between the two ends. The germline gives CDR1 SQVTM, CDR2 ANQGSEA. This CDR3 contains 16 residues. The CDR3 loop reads CSVGDSLAASYNEQFF. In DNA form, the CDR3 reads TGCAGCGTTGGGGACTCACTAGCCGCGTCCTACAATGAGCAGTTCTTC.

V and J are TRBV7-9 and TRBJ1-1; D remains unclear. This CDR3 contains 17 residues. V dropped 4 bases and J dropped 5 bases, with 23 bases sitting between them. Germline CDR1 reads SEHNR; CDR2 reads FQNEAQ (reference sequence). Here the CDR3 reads CASSSLQVPSGRTEAFF. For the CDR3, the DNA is TGTGCCAGCAGCTCCCTCCAGGTCCCCTCCGGACGGACTGAAGCTTTCTTT.

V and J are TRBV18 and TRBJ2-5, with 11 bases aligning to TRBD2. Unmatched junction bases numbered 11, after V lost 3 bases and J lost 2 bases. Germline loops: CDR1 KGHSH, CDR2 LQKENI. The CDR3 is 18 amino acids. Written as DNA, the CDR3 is TGTGCCAGCTCACCTACCTTGACTAGCGGGACTCCTCAAGAGACCCAGTACTTC. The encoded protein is CASSPTLTSGTPQETQYF.

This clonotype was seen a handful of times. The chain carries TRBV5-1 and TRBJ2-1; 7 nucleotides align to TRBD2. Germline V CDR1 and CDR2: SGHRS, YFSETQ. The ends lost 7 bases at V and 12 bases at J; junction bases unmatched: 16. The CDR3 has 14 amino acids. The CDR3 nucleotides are TGCGCCAGCTCCACTAGCGCCCCAATCGATTCGCAGTTCTTC. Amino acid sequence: CASSTSAPIDSQFF.

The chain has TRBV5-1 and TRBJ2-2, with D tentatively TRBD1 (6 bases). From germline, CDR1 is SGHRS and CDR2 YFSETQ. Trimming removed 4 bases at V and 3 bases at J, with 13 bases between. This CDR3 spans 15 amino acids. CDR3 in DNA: TGCGCCAGCAGCGCCAGGGGTACGGACACCGGGGAGCTGTTTTTT. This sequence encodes CASSARGTDTGELFF.

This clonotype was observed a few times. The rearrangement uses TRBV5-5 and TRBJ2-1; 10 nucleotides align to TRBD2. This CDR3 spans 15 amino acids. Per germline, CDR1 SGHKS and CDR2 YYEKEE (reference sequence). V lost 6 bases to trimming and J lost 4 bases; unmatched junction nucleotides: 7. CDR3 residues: CASKRTSGTYNEQFF. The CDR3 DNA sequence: TGTGCCAGCAAAAGAACTAGCGGGACTTACAATGAGCAGTTCTTC.

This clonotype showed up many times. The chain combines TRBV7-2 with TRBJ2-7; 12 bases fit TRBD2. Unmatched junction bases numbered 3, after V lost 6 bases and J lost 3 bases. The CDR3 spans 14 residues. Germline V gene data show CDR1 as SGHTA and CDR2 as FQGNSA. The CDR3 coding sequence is TGTGCCAGCAGTCTAGCGGGAGGGAACTACGAGCAGTACTTC. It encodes CASSLAGGNYEQYF.

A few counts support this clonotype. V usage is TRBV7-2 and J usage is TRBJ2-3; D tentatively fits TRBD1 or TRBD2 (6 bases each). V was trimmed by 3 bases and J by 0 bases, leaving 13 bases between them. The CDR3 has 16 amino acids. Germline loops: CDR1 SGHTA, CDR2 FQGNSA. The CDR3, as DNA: TGTGCCAGCAGCTTTTGGGGGGCGGCTAGCACAGATACGCAGTATTTT. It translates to CASSFWGAASTDTQYF.

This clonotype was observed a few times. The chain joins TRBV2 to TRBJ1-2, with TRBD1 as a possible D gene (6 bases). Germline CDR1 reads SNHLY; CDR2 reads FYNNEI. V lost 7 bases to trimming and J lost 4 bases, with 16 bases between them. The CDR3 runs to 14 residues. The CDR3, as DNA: TGTGCCAGCACCTCCGGGACATTGCCCTATGGCTACACCTTC. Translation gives CASTSGTLPYGYTF.

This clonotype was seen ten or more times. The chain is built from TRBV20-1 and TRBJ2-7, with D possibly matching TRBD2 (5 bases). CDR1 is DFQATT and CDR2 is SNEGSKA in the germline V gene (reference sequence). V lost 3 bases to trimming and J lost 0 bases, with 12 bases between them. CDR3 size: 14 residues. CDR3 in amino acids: CSASYPGGSYEQYF. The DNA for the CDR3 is TGCAGTGCTAGCTACCCCGGAGGCTCCTACGAGCAGTACTTC.

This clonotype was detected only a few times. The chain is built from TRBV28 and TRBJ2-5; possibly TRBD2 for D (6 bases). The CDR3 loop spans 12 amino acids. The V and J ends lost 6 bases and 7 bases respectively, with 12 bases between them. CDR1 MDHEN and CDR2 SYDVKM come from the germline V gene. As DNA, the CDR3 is TGTGCCAGCAGGGGACTTAGGGGGACCCAGTACTTC. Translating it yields CASRGLRGTQYF.

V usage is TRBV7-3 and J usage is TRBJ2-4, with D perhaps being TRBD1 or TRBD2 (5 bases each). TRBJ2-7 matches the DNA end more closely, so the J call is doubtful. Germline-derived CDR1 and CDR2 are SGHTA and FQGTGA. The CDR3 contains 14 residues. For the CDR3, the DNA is TGTGCCAGCAGCTTAGACGGGGCCGCCTACGAGCAGTACTTC. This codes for CASSLDGAAYEQYF.

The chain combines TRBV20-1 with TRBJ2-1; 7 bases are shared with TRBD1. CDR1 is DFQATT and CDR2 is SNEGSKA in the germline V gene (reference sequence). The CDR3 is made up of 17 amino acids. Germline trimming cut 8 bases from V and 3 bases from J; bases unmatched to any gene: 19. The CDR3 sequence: CSTIGTEVRGSYNEQFF. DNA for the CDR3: TGCAGTACCATTGGGACAGAGGTTCGAGGGAGCTACAATGAGCAGTTCTTC.

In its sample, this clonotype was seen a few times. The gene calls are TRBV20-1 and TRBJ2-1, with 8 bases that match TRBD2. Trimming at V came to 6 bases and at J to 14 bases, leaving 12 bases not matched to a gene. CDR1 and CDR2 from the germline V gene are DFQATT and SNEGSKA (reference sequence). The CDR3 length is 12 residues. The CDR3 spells CSATASGFGEFF. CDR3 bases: TGCAGTGCAACAGCTAGCGGGTTTGGGGAGTTCTTC.

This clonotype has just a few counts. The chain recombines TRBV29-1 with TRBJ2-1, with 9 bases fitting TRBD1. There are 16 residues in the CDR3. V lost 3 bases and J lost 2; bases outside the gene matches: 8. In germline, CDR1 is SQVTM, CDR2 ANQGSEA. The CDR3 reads CSVDGLRDRAYNEQFF. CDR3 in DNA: TGCAGCGTTGATGGTCTCCGGGACAGGGCCTACAATGAGCAGTTCTTC.

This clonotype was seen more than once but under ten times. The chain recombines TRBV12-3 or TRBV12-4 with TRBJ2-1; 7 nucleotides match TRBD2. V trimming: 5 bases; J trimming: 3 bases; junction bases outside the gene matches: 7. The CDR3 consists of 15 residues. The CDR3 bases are TGTGCCAGCAGTCCCTCTAGCGGCGGCTACAATGAGCAGTTCTTC. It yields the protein CASSPSSGGYNEQFF.